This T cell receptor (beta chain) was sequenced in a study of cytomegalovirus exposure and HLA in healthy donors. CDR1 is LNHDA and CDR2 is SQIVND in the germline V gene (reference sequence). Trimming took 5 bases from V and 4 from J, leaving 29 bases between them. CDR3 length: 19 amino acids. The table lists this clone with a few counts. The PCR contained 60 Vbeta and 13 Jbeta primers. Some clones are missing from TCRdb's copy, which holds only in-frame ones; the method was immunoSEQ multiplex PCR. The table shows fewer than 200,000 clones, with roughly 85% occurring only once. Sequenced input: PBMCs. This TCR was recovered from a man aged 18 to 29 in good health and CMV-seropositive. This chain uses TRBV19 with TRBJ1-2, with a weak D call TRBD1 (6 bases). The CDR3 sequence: CASSGALQGPGYRAYGYTF. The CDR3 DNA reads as TGTGCCAGTAGTGGGGCCCTACAGGGTCCGGGCTACCGGGCCTATGGCTACACCTTC.